The 10 T cell receptor beta chains below all came from one sample that was sequenced in a study of shared clonotypes between healthy human individuals. Measured with immunoSEQ multiplex PCR; TCRdb has only the in-frame clones, and not every one. In the table there are 1.6 million or so clones, less than 99% of which are singletons. The specimen sequenced was naive CD4+ T cells sorted from blood. Regarding subset: CD45RA+ positively selected. The receptors here all came from a young man in good health.

This chain links TRBV28 with TRBJ1-2; 7 bases match TRBD1. Germline trimming cut 5 bases from V and 3 bases from J; bases unmatched to any gene: 9. The CDR3 sequence is 15 residues long. Germline assignment: CDR1 MDHEN and CDR2 SYDVKM. This CDR3 reads CASSIQGRLDYGYTF. In DNA form, the CDR3 reads TGTGCCAGCAGTATACAGGGGCGTCTAGACTATGGCTACACCTTC.

The chain is built from TRBV18 and TRBJ2-7; 12 bases align to TRBD1. J lost 6 bases, V lost 1 base, and 7 bases had no gene match. The CDR3 is made up of 16 amino acids. The germline gives CDR1 KGHSH, CDR2 LQKENI. The CDR3 sequence is CASSPQGTGGVGEQYF. Here the CDR3 DNA reads TGTGCCAGCTCACCACAGGGGACAGGGGGCGTGGGCGAGCAGTACTTC.

This chain connects TRBV11-2 to TRBJ1-2; D unresolved. V was cut by 8 bases and J by 5 bases, with 24 bases left in between. Germline CDR1 SGHAT, CDR2 FQNNGV. CDR3 size: 16 residues. The CDR3 spells CASRPMGEGTFYGYTF. The CDR3 coding sequence is TGTGCCAGCCGCCCCATGGGTGAGGGTACCTTTTATGGCTACACCTTC. The full variable domain, with the rest looked up from reference TRBV11-2 and TRBJ1-2, is EAGVAQSPRYKIIEKRQSVAFWCNPISGHATLYWYQQILGQGPKLLIQFQNNGVVDDSQLPKDRFSAERLKGVDSTLKIQPAKLEDSAVYLCASRPMGEGTFYGYTFGSGTRLTVV.

This clone was observed once. This chain connects TRBV15 to TRBJ2-7; D not certain. The germline CDR1 and CDR2 sequences are LNHNV and YYDKDF (reference sequence). This CDR3 has 14 residues. V was trimmed by 0 bases and J by 0 bases, leaving 6 bases between them. CDR3 region: CATSRDSASYEQYF. In nucleotides, the CDR3 is TGTGCCACCAGCAGAGATTCGGCCTCCTACGAGCAGTACTTC.

The rearrangement uses TRBV13 and TRBJ2-5, with TRBD1 matching over 8 bases. The germline CDR1 and CDR2 sequences are PRHDT and FYEKMQ (reference sequence). This CDR3 has 16 residues. The V segment lost 1 base and the J segment 7 bases; nucleotides outside the gene matches: 11. In DNA, the CDR3 is TGTGCCAGCAGCTTAGTGGGACAGGATTTCTCGGGGACCCAGTACTTC. Its protein product is CASSLVGQDFSGTQYF.

This sequence joins TRBV28 and TRBJ2-3; 8 nucleotides agree with TRBD1. CDR1 MDHEN and CDR2 SYDVKM come from the germline V gene. The CDR3 has 14 amino acids. The V segment lost 8 bases and the J segment 1 base; nucleotides outside the gene matches: 5. The chain's CDR3 is CASSGQGGTDTQYF. In nucleotides, the CDR3 is TGTGCCAGCTCTGGACAGGGAGGCACAGATACGCAGTATTTT.

Turning to this clone: This sample also contains other DNA sequences that code for the same CDR3. This chain joins TRBV27 and TRBJ2-7, with 12 nucleotides matching TRBD2. CDR3 length equals 14 residues. CDR1 is MNHEY and CDR2 is SMNVEV in the germline V gene (reference sequence). With 5 bases clipped from V and 2 bases from J, the junction kept 1 base outside the gene matches. The CDR3 DNA follows: TGTGCCAGCAGTCGGACTAGCGGGACCTACGAGCAGTACTTC. Protein product: CASSRTSGTYEQYF.

V usage is TRBV7-9 and J usage is TRBJ2-3; 12 positions match TRBD2. Unmatched junction bases numbered 3, after V lost 5 bases and J lost 6 bases. The CDR3 totals 14 residues. From germline, CDR1 is SEHNR and CDR2 FQNEAQ (reference sequence). In nucleotides, the CDR3 is TGTGCCAGCAGCCCTAGCGGGAGGGGTGATACGCAGTATTTT. Protein product: CASSPSGRGDTQYF.

The gene calls are TRBV18 and TRBJ2-5; no firm D call. Germline loops: CDR1 KGHSH, CDR2 LQKENI. The CDR3 has 14 residues. Trimming took off 6 bases at V and 2 bases at J, with 13 bases between the two ends. CDR3 amino acids: CASSPYQSQETQYF. CDR3 sequence (DNA): TGTGCCAGCTCCCCATATCAGAGTCAAGAGACCCAGTACTTC.

J is TRBJ1-2 and V is TRBV7-9; 12 bases fit TRBD1. The CDR3 totals 18 residues. Germline V gene sequence: CDR1 SEHNR, CDR2 FQNEAQ (reference sequence). The trim removed 5 bases at V and 0 bases at J, leaving 10 bases unmatched. The CDR3 is CASSVPGQGAPSNYGYTF. In DNA, the CDR3 is TGTGCCAGCAGCGTTCCGGGACAGGGGGCTCCATCTAACTATGGCTACACCTTC. The whole variable domain, remainder taken from reference TRBV7-9 and TRBJ1-2, is DTGVSQNPRHKITKRGQNVTFRCDPISEHNRLYWYRQTLGQGPEFLTYFQNEAQLEKSRLLSDRFSAERPKGSFSTLEIQRTEQGDSAMYLCASSVPGQGAPSNYGYTFGSGTRLTVV.